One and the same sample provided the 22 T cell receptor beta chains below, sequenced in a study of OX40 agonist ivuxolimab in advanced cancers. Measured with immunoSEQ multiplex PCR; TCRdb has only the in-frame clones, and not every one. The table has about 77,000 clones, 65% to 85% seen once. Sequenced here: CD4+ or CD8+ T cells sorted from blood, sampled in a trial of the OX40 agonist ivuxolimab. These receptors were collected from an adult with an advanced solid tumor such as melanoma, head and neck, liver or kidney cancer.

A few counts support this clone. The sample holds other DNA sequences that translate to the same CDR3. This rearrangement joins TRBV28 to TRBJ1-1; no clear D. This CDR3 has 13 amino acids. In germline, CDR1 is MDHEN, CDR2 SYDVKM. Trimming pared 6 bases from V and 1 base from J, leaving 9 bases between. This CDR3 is CASSSGQNTEAFF. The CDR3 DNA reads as TGTGCCAGCAGCTCGGGTCAGAACACTGAAGCTTTCTTT.

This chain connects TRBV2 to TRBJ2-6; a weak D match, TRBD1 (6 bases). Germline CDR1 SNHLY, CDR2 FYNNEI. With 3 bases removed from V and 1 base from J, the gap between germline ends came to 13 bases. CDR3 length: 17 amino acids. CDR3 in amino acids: CASSERTALSGANVLTF. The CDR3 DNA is TGTGCCAGCAGTGAGAGGACAGCCCTGTCTGGGGCCAACGTCCTGACTTTC.

CDR3 DNA: TGTGCCAGCAGTGAGGAGAAAAAGGTTTCGTTGACCCAGCATTTT. Translated: CASSEEKKVSLTQHF. V gene TRBV2 combines with J gene TRBJ1-5; no reliable D call. V lost 3 bases to trimming and J lost 11 bases, with 20 bases between them. The CDR3 is 15 residues long. The germline CDR1 and CDR2 sequences are SNHLY and FYNNEI.

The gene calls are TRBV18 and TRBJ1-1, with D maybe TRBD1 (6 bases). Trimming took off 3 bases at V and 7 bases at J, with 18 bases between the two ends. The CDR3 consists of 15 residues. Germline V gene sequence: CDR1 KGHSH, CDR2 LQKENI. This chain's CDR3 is CASSPSTGGANEAFF. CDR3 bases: TGTGCCAGCTCACCTTCGACCGGGGGGGCGAATGAAGCTTTCTTT.

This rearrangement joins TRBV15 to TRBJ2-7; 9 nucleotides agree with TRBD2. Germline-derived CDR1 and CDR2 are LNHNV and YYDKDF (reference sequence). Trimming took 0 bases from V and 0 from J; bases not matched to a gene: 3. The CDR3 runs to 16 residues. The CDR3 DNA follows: TGTGCCACCAGCAGAGATCGTAGCGGGAGCTCCTACGAGCAGTACTTC. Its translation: CATSRDRSGSSYEQYF.

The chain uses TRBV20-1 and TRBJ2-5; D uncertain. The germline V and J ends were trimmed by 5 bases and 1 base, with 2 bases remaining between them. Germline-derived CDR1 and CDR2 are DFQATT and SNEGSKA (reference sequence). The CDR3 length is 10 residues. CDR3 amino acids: CSAGQETQYF. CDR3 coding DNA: TGCAGTGCTGGCCAAGAGACCCAGTACTTC.

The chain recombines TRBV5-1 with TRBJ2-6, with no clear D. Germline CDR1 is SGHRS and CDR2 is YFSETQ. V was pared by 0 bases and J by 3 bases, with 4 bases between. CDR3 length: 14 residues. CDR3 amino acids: CASSLGFGANVLTF. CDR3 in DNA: TGCGCCAGCAGCTTGGGGTTTGGGGCCAACGTCCTGACTTTC. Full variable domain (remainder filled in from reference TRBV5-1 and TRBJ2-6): KAGVTQTPRYLIKTRGQQVTLSCSPISGHRSVSWYQQTPGQGLQFLFEYFSETQRNKGNFPGRFSGRQFSNSRSEMNVSTLELGDSALYLCASSLGFGANVLTFGAGSRLTVL.

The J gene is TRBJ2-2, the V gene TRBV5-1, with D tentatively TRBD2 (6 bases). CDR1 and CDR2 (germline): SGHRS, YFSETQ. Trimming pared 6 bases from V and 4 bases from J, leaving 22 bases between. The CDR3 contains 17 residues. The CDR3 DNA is TGCGCCAGCACCCCCGTTTTTCGGGAGCGTGTCACCGGGGAGCTGTTTTTT. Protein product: CASTPVFRERVTGELFF.

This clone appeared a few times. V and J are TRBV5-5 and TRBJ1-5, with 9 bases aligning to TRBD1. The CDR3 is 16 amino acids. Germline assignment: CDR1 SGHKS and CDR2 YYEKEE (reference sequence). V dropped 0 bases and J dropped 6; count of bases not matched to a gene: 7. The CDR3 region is CASSLGGGQGSQPQHF. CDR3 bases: TGTGCCAGCAGCTTGGGGGGTGGACAGGGGAGTCAGCCCCAGCATTTT.

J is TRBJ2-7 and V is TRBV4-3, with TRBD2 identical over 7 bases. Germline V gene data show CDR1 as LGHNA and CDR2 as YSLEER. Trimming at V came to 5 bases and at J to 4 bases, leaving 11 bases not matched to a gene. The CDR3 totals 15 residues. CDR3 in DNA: TGCGCCAGCAGCGCTGGACTAGGGGATCCTTACGAGCAGTACTTC. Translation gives CASSAGLGDPYEQYF.

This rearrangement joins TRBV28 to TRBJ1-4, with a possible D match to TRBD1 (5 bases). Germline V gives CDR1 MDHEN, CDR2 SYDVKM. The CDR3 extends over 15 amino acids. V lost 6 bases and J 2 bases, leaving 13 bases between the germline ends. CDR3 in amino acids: CASRYQGRTNEKLFF. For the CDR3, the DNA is TGTGCCAGCAGATACCAGGGTCGCACTAATGAAAAACTGTTTTTT.

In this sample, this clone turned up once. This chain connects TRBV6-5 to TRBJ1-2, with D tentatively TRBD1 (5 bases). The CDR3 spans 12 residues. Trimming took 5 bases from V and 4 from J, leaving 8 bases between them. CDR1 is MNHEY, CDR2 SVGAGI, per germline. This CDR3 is CASSPGGYGYTF. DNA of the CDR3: TGTGCCAGCAGTCCCGGGGGCTATGGCTACACCTTC.

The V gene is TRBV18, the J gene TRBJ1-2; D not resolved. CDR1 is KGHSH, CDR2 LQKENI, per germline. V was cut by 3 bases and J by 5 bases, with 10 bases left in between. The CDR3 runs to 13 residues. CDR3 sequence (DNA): TGTGCCAGCTCACCCGTGGTGAAGTATGGCTACACCTTC. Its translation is CASSPVVKYGYTF.

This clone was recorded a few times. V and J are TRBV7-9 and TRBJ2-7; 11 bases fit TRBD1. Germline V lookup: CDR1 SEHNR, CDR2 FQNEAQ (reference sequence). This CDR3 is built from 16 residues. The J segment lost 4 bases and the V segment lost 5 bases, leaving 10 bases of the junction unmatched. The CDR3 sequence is CASSLSRDRGWYEQYF. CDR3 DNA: TGTGCCAGCAGCCTATCCCGGGACAGGGGGTGGTACGAGCAGTACTTC.

The CDR3 DNA is TGTGCCAGCAGTTACGGGATATTGGGGGAGCAGTACTTC. It specifies CASSYGILGEQYF. The chain links TRBV6-6 to TRBJ2-7; no firm D call. This CDR3 comprises 13 residues. From germline, CDR1 is MNHNY and CDR2 SVGAGI (reference sequence). Trimming pared 2 bases from V and 7 bases from J, leaving 12 bases between.

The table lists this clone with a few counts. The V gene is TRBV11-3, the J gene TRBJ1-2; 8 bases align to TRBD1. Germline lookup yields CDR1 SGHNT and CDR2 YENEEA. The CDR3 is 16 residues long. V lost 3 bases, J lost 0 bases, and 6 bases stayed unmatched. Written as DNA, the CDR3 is TGTGCCAGCAGCTTTGGACAGGGAACAGCTAACTATGGCTACACCTTC. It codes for CASSFGQGTANYGYTF.

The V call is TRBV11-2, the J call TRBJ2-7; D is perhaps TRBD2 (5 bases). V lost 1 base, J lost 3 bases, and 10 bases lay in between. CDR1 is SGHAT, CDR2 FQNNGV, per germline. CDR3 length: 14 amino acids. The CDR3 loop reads CASSLGDGNYEQYF. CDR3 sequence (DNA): TGTGCCAGCAGCTTAGGAGACGGGAACTACGAGCAGTACTTC.

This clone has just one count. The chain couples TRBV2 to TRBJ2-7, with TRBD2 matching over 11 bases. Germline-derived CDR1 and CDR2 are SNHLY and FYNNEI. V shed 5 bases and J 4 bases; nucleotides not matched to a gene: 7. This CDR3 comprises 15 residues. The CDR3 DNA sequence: TGTGCCAGCAGTCCTTCCCTAGCGGGAGGTTACGAGCAGTACTTC. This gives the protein CASSPSLAGGYEQYF. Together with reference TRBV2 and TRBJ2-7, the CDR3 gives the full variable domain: EPEVTQTPSHQVTQMGQEVILRCVPISNHLYFYWYRQILGQKVEFLVSFYNNEISEKSEIFDDQFSVERPDGSNFTLKIRSTKLEDSAMYFCASSPSLAGGYEQYFGPGTRLTVT.

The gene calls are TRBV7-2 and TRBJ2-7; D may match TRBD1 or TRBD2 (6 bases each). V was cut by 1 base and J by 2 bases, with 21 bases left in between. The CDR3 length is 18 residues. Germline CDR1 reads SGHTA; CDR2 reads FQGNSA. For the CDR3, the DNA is TGTGCCAGCAGCTTAGGCTTAGCCGGGGGCCAGATAACCTACGAGCAGTACTTC. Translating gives CASSLGLAGGQITYEQYF.

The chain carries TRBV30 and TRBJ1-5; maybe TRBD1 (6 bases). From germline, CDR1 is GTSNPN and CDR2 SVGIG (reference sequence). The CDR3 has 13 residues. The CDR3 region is CASRGGPSQPQHF. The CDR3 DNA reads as TGTGCATCCAGGGGCGGCCCGTCTCAGCCCCAGCATTTT.

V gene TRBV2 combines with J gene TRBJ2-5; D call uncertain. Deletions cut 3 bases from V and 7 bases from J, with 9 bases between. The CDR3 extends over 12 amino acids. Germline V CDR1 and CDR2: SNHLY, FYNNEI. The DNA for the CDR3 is TGTGCCAGCAGTGACCAAGACGGGACCCAGTACTTC. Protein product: CASSDQDGTQYF.

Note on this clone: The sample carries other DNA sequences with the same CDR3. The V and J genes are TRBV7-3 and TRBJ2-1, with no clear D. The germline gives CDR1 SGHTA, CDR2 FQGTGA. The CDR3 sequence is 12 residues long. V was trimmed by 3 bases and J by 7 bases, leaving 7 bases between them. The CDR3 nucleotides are TGTGCCAGCAGCTTGTCTGGGAATGAGCAGTTCTTC. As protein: CASSLSGNEQFF.